Shown below are 27 T cell receptor beta chains from a single sample sequenced in a study of neoadjuvant anti-PD-1 for oral cavity cancer. Only in-frame clones appear in the TCRdb table, and some are missing; sequencing was by immunoSEQ multiplex PCR. There are around 17,000 clones in the sample; 55% to 80% occur only once, and around 2.7% lies in the top ten. Material: PBMCs, obtained before nivolumab (anti-PD-1) treatment. The receptors come from a person aged 40 to 85 with oral cavity squamous cell carcinoma.

The CDR3 region is CAWGRGLSYEQYF. The CDR3 DNA is TGTGCCTGGGGCAGGGGTCTTTCCTACGAGCAGTACTTC. The chain uses TRBV30 and TRBJ2-7, with D maybe TRBD1 (6 bases). The CDR3 totals 13 residues. The germline V and J ends were trimmed by 5 bases and 1 base, with 12 bases remaining between them. In germline, CDR1 is GTSNPN, CDR2 SVGIG (reference sequence). Together with reference TRBV30 and TRBJ2-7, the CDR3 gives the full variable domain: SQTIHQWPATLVQPVGSPLSLECTVEGTSNPNLYWYRQAAGRGLQLLFYSVGIGQISSEVPQNLSASRPQDRQFILSSKKLLLSDSGFYLCAWGRGLSYEQYFGPGTRLTVT.

The rearrangement joins TRBV25-1 to TRBJ2-7; TRBD1 is a possible D gene (6 bases). CDR1 MGHDK and CDR2 SYGVNS come from the germline V gene. Trimming took off 3 bases at V and 7 bases at J, with 19 bases between the two ends. The CDR3 runs to 15 residues. Here the CDR3 reads CASSDTGPSFGEQYF. The CDR3 DNA is TGTGCCAGCAGTGATACAGGGCCGAGTTTTGGGGAGCAGTACTTC.

This clone was seen just once. The CDR3 protein is CASSEVGGRELFF. CDR3 sequence (DNA): TGTGCCAGCAGTGAAGTGGGAGGAAGGGAGCTGTTTTTT. The J gene is TRBJ2-2, the V gene TRBV25-1; possible D gene TRBD2, 6 bases. This CDR3 region has 13 residues. V lost 2 bases, J lost 9 bases, and 10 bases lay in between. Germline loops: CDR1 MGHDK, CDR2 SYGVNS.

Only one count was recorded for this clone. The rearrangement links TRBV7-9 to TRBJ1-4; TRBD1 matches 11 bases. Germline CDR1 is SEHNR and CDR2 is FQNEAQ (reference sequence). The J segment lost 5 bases and the V segment lost 4 bases, leaving 3 bases of the junction unmatched. This CDR3 is built from 15 residues. The CDR3 here is CASSSGTGGNEKLFF. For the CDR3, the DNA is TGTGCCAGCAGCTCTGGGACAGGGGGGAATGAAAAACTGTTTTTT. Variable domain in full (rest from reference TRBV7-9 and TRBJ1-4): DTGVSQNPRHKITKRGQNVTFRCDPISEHNRLYWYRQTLGQGPEFLTYFQNEAQLEKSRLLSDRFSAERPKGSFSTLEIQRTEQGDSAMYLCASSSGTGGNEKLFFGSGTQLSVL.

In its sample, this clone was seen a few times. The gene calls are TRBV27 and TRBJ1-1; D is ambiguous. Germline loops: CDR1 MNHEY, CDR2 SMNVEV (reference sequence). Trimming took off 5 bases at V and 1 base at J, with 11 bases between the two ends. There are 14 residues in the CDR3. CDR3 region: CASSVWGGNTEAFF. DNA of the CDR3: TGTGCCAGCAGTGTCTGGGGAGGGAACACTGAAGCTTTCTTT.

J is TRBJ2-7 and V is TRBV11-2; D not resolved. With 0 bases removed from V and 0 bases from J, the gap between germline ends came to 6 bases. The CDR3 has 14 residues. From germline, CDR1 is SGHAT and CDR2 FQNNGV. Here the CDR3 reads CASSLEGLSYEQYF. In DNA form, the CDR3 reads TGTGCCAGCAGCTTAGAAGGGCTCTCCTACGAGCAGTACTTC.

This clone was seen only a few times. The gene calls are TRBV19 and TRBJ1-5; D is unresolved. Trimming left V 3 bases short and J 5 bases short, with 11 bases between. This CDR3 is 14 amino acids long. Germline V gene lookup returns CDR1 LNHDA and CDR2 SQIVND (reference sequence). This CDR3 is CASSMGGIDQPQHF. In DNA form, the CDR3 reads TGTGCCAGTAGTATGGGAGGGATCGATCAGCCCCAGCATTTT.

This clone appeared once. A junction end diverges from the germline sequence, so it may reflect a read error. V usage is TRBV7-8 and J usage is TRBJ1-1; D may be TRBD1 (6 bases). The CDR3 runs to 15 residues. Germline values: CDR1 SGHVS, CDR2 FQNEAQ. The DNA for the CDR3 is TGTGCCAGCAGCCTAGCGGCAGGGGCTGGGGCTGAAGCTTTCTTT. This encodes CASSLAAGAGAEAFF.

The rearrangement joins TRBV7-2 to TRBJ1-2, with D perhaps matching TRBD1 (6 bases). CDR3 length: 16 residues. The germline gives CDR1 SGHTA, CDR2 FQGNSA. V was clipped by 2 bases and J by 5 bases, with 18 bases between them. For the CDR3, the DNA is TGTGCCAGCAGCTTAAGGGCCAGGGGACCAGGATATGGCTACACCTTC. Protein sequence: CASSLRARGPGYGYTF.

This clone was detected a few times. The V and J genes are TRBV6-5 and TRBJ1-4; D uncertain. The CDR3 is 13 residues long. V shed 2 bases and J shed 10 bases, with 11 bases lying between them. CDR1 MNHEY and CDR2 SVGAGI come from the germline V gene. The CDR3 region has the DNA TGTGCCAGCAGTTACACCTCCGGAGGAAAACTGTTTTTT. Its translation: CASSYTSGGKLFF.

V usage is TRBV29-1 and J usage is TRBJ2-5; tentatively, D is TRBD2 (6 bases). CDR3 length equals 15 residues. Germline assignment: CDR1 SQVTM and CDR2 ANQGSEA. V was shortened by 6 bases and J by 2 bases, with 19 bases between the two germline ends. The CDR3 DNA is TGCAGCGTGGAACTCCGACACCGGGAGCAAGAGACCCAGTACTTC. Protein sequence: CSVELRHREQETQYF.

V gene TRBV15 combines with J gene TRBJ2-7, with 7 bases lining up with TRBD2. Trimming at V came to 3 bases and at J to 2 bases, leaving 4 bases not matched to a gene. Germline CDR1 and CDR2: LNHNV and YYDKDF (reference sequence). There are 14 residues in the CDR3. The CDR3 reads CATSSHRGAYEQYF. The CDR3 DNA sequence: TGTGCCACCAGCAGCCACCGGGGGGCCTACGAGCAGTACTTC.

The gene calls are TRBV7-2 and TRBJ1-1; D remains ambiguous. Per the germline V gene, CDR1 is SGHTA and CDR2 is FQGNSA. V was trimmed by 1 base and J by 1 base, leaving 7 bases between them. This CDR3 comprises 14 residues. This CDR3 is CASSLGGWNTEAFF. The CDR3 bases are TGTGCCAGCAGCTTAGGAGGGTGGAACACTGAAGCTTTCTTT.

The CDR3: CASSSQGAGNTEAFF. CDR3 DNA sequence: TGCGCCAGCAGCTCACAGGGGGCTGGTAACACTGAAGCTTTCTTT. The chain recombines TRBV5-1 with TRBJ1-1; 9 nucleotides agree with TRBD1. V was pared by 3 bases and J by 2 bases, with 5 bases of the junction left unmatched. Germline CDR1 reads SGHRS; CDR2 reads YFSETQ. This CDR3 comprises 15 residues.

CDR3 DNA: TGCAGCGTTGGGGGACTAGGCCTTAGCTCCTACAATGAGCAGTTCTTC. It specifies CSVGGLGLSSYNEQFF. The chain employs TRBV29-1 and TRBJ2-1; 8 nucleotides align to TRBD2. The CDR3 spans 16 residues. Trimming took 4 bases from V and 0 from J; bases not matched to a gene: 8. Germline V gives CDR1 SQVTM, CDR2 ANQGSEA.

The J gene is TRBJ1-1, the V gene TRBV19, with a weak D call TRBD1 (5 bases). Per germline, CDR1 LNHDA and CDR2 SQIVND (reference sequence). V lost 2 bases to trimming and J lost 0 bases, with 13 bases between them. The CDR3 contains 16 residues. The CDR3 loop reads CASSIIGGGVNTEAFF. CDR3 in DNA: TGTGCCAGTAGTATAATTGGGGGTGGGGTGAACACTGAAGCTTTCTTT. The variable domain in full, completed from reference TRBV19 and TRBJ1-1, reads DGGITQSPKYLFRKEGQNVTLSCEQNLNHDAMYWYRQDPGQGLRLIYYSQIVNDFQKGDIAEGYSVSREKKESFPLTVTSAQKNPTAFYLCASSIIGGGVNTEAFFGQGTRLTVV.

The sample holds one count of this clone. The chain joins TRBV5-1 to TRBJ2-1; 12 positions match TRBD1. CDR3 length equals 14 residues. V shed 3 bases, J shed 9 bases, and the junction held 4 bases outside the gene matches. Germline V gene lookup returns CDR1 SGHRS and CDR2 YFSETQ. The CDR3 reads CASSWDRGRGEQFF. In nucleotides, the CDR3 is TGCGCCAGCAGCTGGGACAGGGGGCGGGGTGAGCAGTTCTTC.

This sequence joins TRBV14 and TRBJ1-1; D is uncertain. The CDR3 is made up of 12 amino acids. V was pared by 4 bases and J by 4 bases, with 7 bases between. Per germline, CDR1 SGHDN and CDR2 FVKESK. CDR3 in DNA: TGTGCCAGCAGCCCCGCGGGCACTGAAGCTTTCTTT. This codes for CASSPAGTEAFF.

V gene TRBV6-5 combines with J gene TRBJ2-1; 13 bases agree with TRBD2. CDR3 length: 15 residues. From germline, CDR1 is MNHEY and CDR2 SVGAGI. V gave up 7 bases and J gave up 7 bases; unmatched junction bases: 7. CDR3 region: CASKILAGGSNEQFF. CDR3 nucleotide sequence: TGTGCCAGCAAGATACTAGCGGGAGGGTCTAATGAGCAGTTCTTC.

This chain connects TRBV7-3 to TRBJ2-3, with 16 bases that match TRBD2. V gave up 5 bases and J gave up 8 bases; unmatched junction bases: 7. CDR3 length equals 16 residues. Germline V lookup: CDR1 SGHTA, CDR2 FQGTGA. Here the CDR3 DNA reads TGTGCCAGCAGCCTGGGACTAGCGGGAGGGCCGGGTACGCAGTATTTT. Encoded protein: CASSLGLAGGPGTQYF.

This chain connects TRBV30 to TRBJ1-1; D remains unclear. Between the trimmed V and J ends, which lost 8 bases and 5 bases, there was a span of 9 bases. This CDR3 spans 10 amino acids. Germline lookup yields CDR1 GTSNPN and CDR2 SVGIG (reference sequence). CDR3 sequence reads: CALGKTEAFF. The CDR3 DNA follows: TGTGCCCTCGGGAAAACTGAAGCTTTCTTT.

CDR3 in DNA: TGTGCCAGCAGCTTAGATCAGGGTAGTCAGCCGCAGTACTTC. Its translation is CASSLDQGSQPQYF. This chain links TRBV11-2 with TRBJ2-7; tentative D call: TRBD1 (5 bases). The CDR3 consists of 14 residues. CDR1 is SGHAT and CDR2 is FQNNGV in the germline V gene. V lost 0 bases, J lost 9 bases, and 15 bases lay in between.

The rearrangement uses TRBV4-1 and TRBJ1-1; unclear D gene. The CDR3 contains 16 residues. The germline V gene encodes CDR1 MGHRA and CDR2 YSYEKL. Trimming shortened V by 1 base and J by 1 base, and 13 bases separated the two germline ends. CDR3 amino acids: CASSQVGGRPNTEAFF. CDR3 in DNA: TGCGCCAGCAGCCAAGTTGGAGGCAGGCCGAACACTGAAGCTTTCTTT.

The chain has TRBV5-4 and TRBJ2-7; 10 nucleotides match TRBD1. The V and J ends lost 3 bases and 2 bases, in that order; junction bases with no gene match: 2. The length of the CDR3 is 14 residues. Germline lookup yields CDR1 SGHNT and CDR2 YYREEE (reference sequence). CDR3 sequence reads: CASSSGQGTYEQYF. CDR3 bases: TGTGCCAGCAGCTCGGGACAGGGGACCTACGAGCAGTACTTC.

The chain employs TRBV20-1 and TRBJ2-7; no firm D call. Germline V gene sequence: CDR1 DFQATT, CDR2 SNEGSKA (reference sequence). V lost 5 bases to trimming and J lost 4 bases, with 9 bases between them. The length of the CDR3 is 11 residues. CDR3 bases: TGCAGTGCTCTGGGCAGGTACGAGCAGTACTTC. It translates to CSALGRYEQYF.

As for this clone: At one end, the junction sequence differs from germline, possibly due to a read error. This chain links TRBV7-8 with TRBJ2-2; 12 bases match TRBD2. Germline CDR1 is SGHVS and CDR2 is FQNEAQ. This CDR3 is built from 19 residues. Written as DNA, the CDR3 is TGTGCCAGCAGCTTAGTCGCTAGCGGGAGGGCCAGCTTGACCGGGGAGCTATTTTTT. This codes for CASSLVASGRASLTGELFF.

The chain employs TRBV6-5 and TRBJ2-1; D call uncertain. This CDR3 region has 13 residues. V was shortened by 5 bases and J by 9 bases, with 14 bases between the two germline ends. The germline V gene has CDR1 MNHEY and CDR2 SVGAGI. The CDR3 sequence is CASSTTSPGEQFF. As DNA, the CDR3 is TGTGCCAGCAGTACCACCTCTCCGGGTGAGCAGTTCTTC.